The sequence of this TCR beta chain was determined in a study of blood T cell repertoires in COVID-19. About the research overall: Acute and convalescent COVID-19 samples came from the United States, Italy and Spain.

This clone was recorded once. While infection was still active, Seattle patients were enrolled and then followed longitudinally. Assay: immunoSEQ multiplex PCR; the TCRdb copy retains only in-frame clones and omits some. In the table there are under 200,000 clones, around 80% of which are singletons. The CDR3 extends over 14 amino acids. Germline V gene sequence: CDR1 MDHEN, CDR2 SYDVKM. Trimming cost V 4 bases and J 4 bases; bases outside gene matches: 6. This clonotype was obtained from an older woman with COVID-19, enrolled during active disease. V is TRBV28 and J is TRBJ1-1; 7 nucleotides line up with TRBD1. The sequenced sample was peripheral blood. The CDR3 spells CASSSTGEFTEAFF. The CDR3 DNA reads TGTGCCAGCAGTTCCACAGGGGAATTCACTGAAGCTTTCTTT.